Sequencing of this T cell receptor (beta chain) was carried out in a study of blood T cell repertoires in COVID-19 (dated by TCRdb to about 2020). Context from the whole study: Samples covering the acute and convalescent phases of COVID-19 were provided by collaborators in the United States, Italy and Spain. The material from the prospective study consisted of cDNA or gDNA derived from T cells, B-cell-depleted T cells, or PBMCs. Deeply sampled blood TCRbeta repertoires from subjects exposed to, actively infected with, or recovered from COVID-19 were included in the dataset. The repertoires were made available in a free public database intended to serve as a resource for research on the immune response to SARS-CoV-2. The samples were drawn from two sources: the first 160 participants of the ongoing ImmuneRACE study, and 1,200 or so subjects contributed by 6 global collaborators. Nearly every sample came with metadata listing a de-identified subject ID, COVID-19 status, age in years and sex. Where available, HLA class I and class II types were obtained from metadata supplied by the sample provider rather than from assay-based typing. Overall study results and their limits: The quantity of clinical and demographic metadata differed by source and by participant and was supplied without curation.

Based on the germline V gene, the CDR1 and CDR2 sequences are MNHEY and SVGAGI. The junction shows trimming of 5 bases on V and 0 bases on J, plus 13 bases between the germline ends. The CDR3 measures 15 amino acids from cysteine to phenylalanine. Left in the record is the CDR3 DNA by itself, 45 bases read in frame from the first base. This clone was found once. It lacks a known antigen. No qualities accompany the bases; no much larger clone lies one base away. Participants in the prospective study were aged about 18 to 95 years, lived in about two dozen United States geographic areas, and enrolled through a virtual design. In the prospective study, cohorts were assigned on the basis of participant-reported clinical history obtained from a screening survey and a study questionnaire. Mobile phlebotomists in the prospective study collected whole blood, serum and a nasopharyngeal or oropharyngeal swab from every participant. Participants in the prospective study had the option to provide additional blood draws and questionnaires over a 2-month period. Prospective study blood samples were shipped either frozen or at room temperature before DNA extraction.

TCRbeta CDR3 regions were amplified from genomic DNA using the immunoSEQ Assay, a bias-controlled multiplex PCR. Per the source publication's procedure: Nucleated cell counts per sample were estimated from amplification of reference gene primers within the assay. To quantify the absolute abundance of each unique TCRbeta CDR3 rearrangement, sequence reads were collapsed and filtered. For each sample, productive Simpson clonality was calculated as the square root of Simpson's diversity index over productive rearrangements. TCRdb obtained this table from immuneACCESS and retained in-frame rearrangements with V and J assigned. These tables miss some clones; where compared with another copy, unresolved V genes account for less than half of the shortfall, and the remainder is unexplained. That table is the source of V, J and clone size, and D and trimming were worked out from the DNA. This sample holds approximately 150,000 clones; about 85% were observed only once. The ten largest clones add up to about 6% of the sample.

The sample consisted of PBMCs or T cells enriched from blood (not recorded which). This receptor was identified in a woman between 40 and 55 years old with acute COVID-19. The chain is made from TRBV6-5 and TRBJ1-1, and perhaps TRBD1 as D gene, on 6 matching bases. The nucleotides are TGTGCCAGCAGTAGCGAGACAGGTCTGAACACTGAAGCTTTCTTT. Its product reads: CASSSETGLNTEAFF.